This TCR beta chain was sequenced in a study of blood T cell repertoires in COVID-19. Study-wide context: T cells, B-cell-depleted T cells, or PBMCs provided the cDNA or gDNA that served as material.

Original handling: Amplification of reference gene primers was used by the study to estimate nucleated cell counts. Sequencing was performed with immunoSEQ multiplex PCR; in TCRdb, only in-frame clones are kept and a portion is missing. Clone size and V and J calls were adopted from that table, with D and trimming inferred from the DNA. The sample carries 75,000 to 85,000 clones, 88% recorded once. Trimming cost V 7 bases and J 7 bases; bases outside gene matches: 10. The CDR3 consists of 14 residues. Germline assignment: CDR1 LGHNT and CDR2 FRNRAP. The sequenced material came from peripheral blood. The clonotype was recovered from a human donor in a cohort sampled during active COVID-19. V and J are TRBV12-5 and TRBJ2-7; 10 bases are shared with TRBD1. CDR3: CASESGQGSLEQYF. The DNA for the CDR3 is TGTGCTAGTGAATCGGGACAGGGGAGTTTGGAGCAGTACTTC.